This TCR beta chain was observed in a study of cytomegalovirus exposure and HLA in healthy donors. As regards this clone: Its antigen remains unknown.

Germline loops: CDR1 SGHDN, CDR2 FVKESK. Between the trimmed V and J ends, which lost 4 bases and 0 bases, there was a span of 12 bases. This CDR3 is 16 amino acids long. General study findings and limits: Cytomegalovirus status, reportedly, was diagnosed with high specificity and sensitivity by the classifier.

PCR involved 60 Vbeta and 13 Jbeta primers. Generated by immunoSEQ multiplex PCR, the TCRdb table keeps only in-frame clones and is missing some. This table holds about 160,000 clones, 77% found once. The sequenced material came from PBMCs. The V call is TRBV14, the J call TRBJ2-2; D perhaps matches TRBD1 (6 bases). This TCR was recovered from a woman in her thirties or forties in good health and CMV-seropositive. CDR3 region: CASSRAQGTNTGELFF. The CDR3, as DNA: TGTGCCAGCAGCCGAGCACAGGGTACGAACACCGGGGAGCTGTTTTTT.